The TCR beta chain described here comes from a study of long-term antiretroviral therapy in people with HIV. The study, taken as a whole, reports: Specimen acquisition occurred between about 2004 and 2017, potentially under older ART regimens.

Each HIV participant was treated in the United States. Before they underwent DNA extraction, samples held roughly 0.9-10 million cryopreserved PBMC. The assay, immunoSEQ v3.0, was run at survey level. Per-sample sequencing targets were roughly 35,000-55,000 T-cell genomes. This table comes from immunoSEQ multiplex PCR, and its TCRdb copy is limited to in-frame clones, with some not included. The repertoire includes about 15,000 clones, 91% of them detected once, and approximately 8.7% sits in the top ten. The CDR3 has 15 amino acids. The germline gives CDR1 KGHSH, CDR2 LQKENI. Unmatched junction bases numbered 5, after V lost 3 bases and J lost 2 bases. In the case of this clone: Antigen specificity is unknown.

The receptor was isolated from a man aged 60 to 69 with HIV. The gene calls are TRBV18 and TRBJ2-5; 8 bases match TRBD1. Source: unsorted PBMCs, taken 0.3 years after starting antiretroviral therapy. CDR3 nucleotide sequence: TGTGCCAGCTCACCCGGGACAGGAGTACAAGAGACCCAGTACTTC. It translates to CASSPGTGVQETQYF.